The 7 T cell receptor beta chains in this list originate from one sample, sequenced in a study of cytomegalovirus exposure and HLA in healthy donors. The primer mix had 60 Vbeta and 13 Jbeta primers. TCRdb's table, derived via immunoSEQ multiplex PCR, lists solely in-frame clones and lacks some. The sample's table shows some 84,000 clones. The sample was PBMCs. These receptors all come from a man aged 50 to 60 in good health and CMV-seronegative.

V is TRBV2 and J is TRBJ1-4; no reliable D call. Germline CDR1 and CDR2: SNHLY and FYNNEI. CDR3 size: 14 residues. Trimming left V 3 bases short and J 0 bases short, with 5 bases between. Here the CDR3 DNA reads TGTGCCAGCAGTGACAGGACAACTAATGAAAAACTGTTTTTT. Translating it yields CASSDRTTNEKLFF.

V and J are TRBV7-9 and TRBJ2-5; D is perhaps TRBD2 (5 bases). CDR3 length: 16 amino acids. Trimming removed 5 bases from V and 5 bases from J, with 21 bases in between. The germline CDR1 and CDR2 sequences are SEHNR and FQNEAQ (reference sequence). The CDR3 coding sequence is TGTGCCAGCAGCCTCATGGCGGGCGGGCCCGAGGAGACCCAGTACTTC. This gives the protein CASSLMAGGPEETQYF.

The CDR3 protein is CASSLTGTNYGYTF. The CDR3, as DNA: TGTGCCAGCAGCTTGACGGGGACTAACTATGGCTACACCTTC. The rearrangement uses TRBV5-4 and TRBJ1-2; D is unclear. The germline V gene has CDR1 SGHNT and CDR2 YYREEE (reference sequence). CDR3 length: 14 amino acids. The V end lost 1 base, the J end lost 0 bases, and 7 bases lay between the germline ends.

CDR3 amino acids: CASSPVGHRGETQYF. CDR3 DNA: TGTGCCAGCAGCCCGGTCGGCCACCGGGGAGAGACCCAGTACTTC. The genes are TRBV11-2 and TRBJ2-5; TRBD2 might be the D (5 bases). This CDR3 is built from 15 residues. Trimming shortened V by 5 bases and J by 4 bases, and 17 bases separated the two germline ends. CDR1 is SGHAT, CDR2 FQNNGV, per germline.

V and J are TRBV5-4 and TRBJ1-2; D might be TRBD1 (5 bases). This CDR3 has 15 residues. Germline V gives CDR1 SGHNT, CDR2 YYREEE (reference sequence). V was clipped by 4 bases and J by 0 bases, with 13 bases between them. CDR3 amino acids: CASSQNRSPNYGYTF. CDR3 nucleotides: TGTGCCAGCAGCCAGAACAGGAGTCCTAACTATGGCTACACCTTC.

This chain uses TRBV5-4 with TRBJ2-7; 7 bases are a match to TRBD1. In germline, CDR1 is SGHNT, CDR2 YYREEE (reference sequence). The CDR3 totals 14 residues. V lost 1 base to trimming and J lost 2 bases; unmatched junction nucleotides: 3. Here the CDR3 reads CASSLKGAAYEQYF. The CDR3 coding sequence is TGTGCCAGCAGCTTGAAGGGGGCGGCCTACGAGCAGTACTTC.

The rearrangement links TRBV7-3 to TRBJ2-3, with D tentatively TRBD1 (6 bases). The CDR3 sequence is 15 residues long. V lost 6 bases and J lost 5, with 18 bases in between. Looked up from germline, CDR1 is SGHTA and CDR2 is FQGTGA. The CDR3 DNA reads as TGTGCCAGCAGTATAATGGGGGCCCATCTAGATACGCAGTATTTT. This translates into CASSIMGAHLDTQYF.